This T cell receptor beta chain was identified in a study of CD8+CD57+ T cells in acquired aplastic anemia. Study-wide context: CD4+ and CD8+ cells, once sorted, gave DNA averaging about 3 ug.

CDR1 and CDR2 (germline): ENHRY, SYGVKD. With V trimmed by 0 bases and J by 10 bases, 18 bases remained unmatched. The CDR3 is made up of 18 amino acids. As to this clonotype: This could be a read error, since a much larger clone is one nucleotide away.

The use of genomic DNA as template underpinned the TCR beta VDJ and CDR3 profiling. TCRdb called the reads again in MiXCR, with one record for every CDR3 protein. Among around 190,000 distinct CDR3 sequences listed, around 60% were seen once. The sequence came from a human donor in good health. J is TRBJ2-1 and V is TRBV10-3; TRBD2 matches 7 bases. Sequences were obtained from sorted CD4+, CD8+, or CD8+CD57+ T cells (not recorded which) from PBMCs. The CDR3 region is CAISESGGGVNFSYEQFF. CDR3 sequence (DNA): TGTGCCATCAGTGAGTCTGGGGGGGGGGTAAATTTCTCCTACGAGCAGTTCTTC.